The TCR beta chain under discussion was sequenced for a study of beta chain features in type 1 diabetes. Expressed TCRB transcripts were sequenced because the entire RNA isolate underwent reverse transcription. The method was immunoSEQ multiplex PCR; TCRdb's version includes in-frame clones alone and lacks a portion of them. The table has approximately 140,000 clones, 9% to 10% seen once. CD4+ naive, central memory, regulatory and stem cell-like memory cells were sorted via CD45RO/CCR7/CD25/CD127/CD95/CD27. From germline, CDR1 is SGHRS and CDR2 YFSETQ. Trimming removed 7 bases at V and 0 bases at J, with 7 bases between. The length of the CDR3 is 13 residues.

V and J are TRBV5-1 and TRBJ1-4; D unresolved. The sequenced sample consisted of central memory CD4+ T cells from blood. The sequence derives from a woman aged 40 to 55 in good health. The CDR3 reads CASPGATNEKLFF. The CDR3 coding sequence is TGCGCCAGCCCCGGGGCAACTAATGAAAAACTGTTTTTT.